The following is a T cell receptor (beta chain) sequence with its context. There is no known antigen for this receptor. No base quality information exists; no much larger clone differs at one position. Library generation was performed with the immunoSEQ multiplex PCR assay. The table comes from immuneACCESS by way of TCRdb, which keeps in-frame sequences with V and J called. Part of the clones is missing from these tables; in studies checked, under half for an unresolved V gene and the rest for unknown reasons. The sample yields some 16,000 clones; more than 80% were counted once. 9% of the sample rests with the top ten. This specimen belongs to a study of T cells and Merkel cell carcinoma outcomes (TCRdb year 2020). As for the study more broadly: The study examined the tumor T-cell repertoire together with T-cell density as predictors of clinical outcome in patients with Merkel cell carcinoma. General conclusions and limits of the study: The combination of T-cell repertoire features and T-cell density was reported to predict clinical outcomes in patients with Merkel cell carcinoma.

CDR1 and CDR2 were assigned from the germline V gene (reference sequence) as SEHNR and FQNEAQ. Trimming accounts for 5 bases at V and 2 bases at J, while the number of junction bases matched to no gene is 11. From cysteine to phenylalanine, the CDR3 is 16 amino acids long. Of the read, only the CDR3 DNA is kept; its 48 bases are in frame from base 1. Samples were obtained from patients with Merkel cell carcinoma. The clonotype originates from a human donor with Merkel cell carcinoma. Input material: tumor tissue from Merkel cell carcinoma. The rearrangement combines TRBV7-9 with TRBJ2-5; a stretch of 7 junction bases matches TRBD1. The CDR3 protein is CASSPAKTGPQETQYF. At the DNA level, the sequence is TGTGCCAGCAGCCCCGCTAAGACAGGGCCACAAGAGACCCAGTACTTC.